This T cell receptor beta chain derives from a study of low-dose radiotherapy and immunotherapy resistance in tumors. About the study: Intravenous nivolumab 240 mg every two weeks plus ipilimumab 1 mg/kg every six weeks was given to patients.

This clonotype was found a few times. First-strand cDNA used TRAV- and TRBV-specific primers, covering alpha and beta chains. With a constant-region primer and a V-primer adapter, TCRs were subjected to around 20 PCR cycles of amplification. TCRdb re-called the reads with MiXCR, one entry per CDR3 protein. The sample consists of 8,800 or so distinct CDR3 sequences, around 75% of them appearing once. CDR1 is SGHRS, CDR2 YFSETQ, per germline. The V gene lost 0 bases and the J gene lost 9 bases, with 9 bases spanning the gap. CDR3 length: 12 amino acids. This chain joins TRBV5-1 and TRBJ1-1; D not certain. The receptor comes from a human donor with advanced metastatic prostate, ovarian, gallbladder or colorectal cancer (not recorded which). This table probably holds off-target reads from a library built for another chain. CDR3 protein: CASSLEGPKAFF. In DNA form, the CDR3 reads TGCGCCAGCAGCTTGGAAGGGCCGAAAGCTTTCTTT.